Listed below are T cell receptor beta chains from one sample, sequenced in a study of T cell changes during pregnancy in multiple sclerosis. Libraries were prepared by immunoSEQ multiplex PCR; TCRdb keeps only in-frame clonotypes and omits some of them. The repertoire holds tens of thousands of clones, with just over 90% as singletons. The sequences come from peripheral blood, collected in the second trimester of pregnancy. These receptors were obtained from a female donor with multiple sclerosis, enrolled in a pregnancy study. The CDR3 runs from the conserved cysteine through the conserved F or W. The D gene is left open where the match is weak. The size of a clone is reported for some rows only, either as once, few or many, or as a class for expanded clones.

abundance: NA
d_gene: NA
j_gene: TRBJ2-6
v_gene: TRBV30
CDR3aa: CAWNAGSGANVLTF
CDR3nt: TGTGCCTGGAATGCAGGCTCTGGGGCCAACGTCCTGACTTTC

abundance: NA
d_gene: NA
j_gene: TRBJ1-2
v_gene: TRBV19
CDR3aa: CASSIAPGVIRFGGYTF
CDR3nt: TGTGCCAGTAGTATAGCCCCAGGGGTGATTCGGTTTGGCGGCTACACCTTC

abundance: NA
d_gene: NA
j_gene: TRBJ1-1
v_gene: TRBV5-1
CDR3aa: CASSLNGRNTEAFF
CDR3nt: TGCGCCAGCAGCTTGAACGGGAGGAACACTGAAGCTTTCTTT

abundance: NA
d_gene: TRBD1
j_gene: TRBJ1-2
v_gene: TRBV11-2
CDR3aa: CASGTTGYGYTF
CDR3nt: TGTGCCAGCGGGACGACAGGGTATGGCTACACCTTC

abundance: NA
d_gene: TRBD1
j_gene: TRBJ2-7
v_gene: TRBV29-1
CDR3aa: CSVVWTGHREVQYF
CDR3nt: TGCAGCGTTGTGTGGACAGGGCATCGCGAGGTGCAGTACTTC

abundance: NA
d_gene: NA
j_gene: TRBJ1-2
v_gene: TRBV7-9
CDR3aa: CASSGQGDYGYTF
CDR3nt: TGTGCCAGCAGCGGACAAGGGGACTATGGCTACACCTTC

abundance: NA
d_gene: TRBD2
j_gene: TRBJ2-3
v_gene: TRBV5-4
CDR3aa: CASSLAAVAGADTQYF
CDR3nt: TGTGCCAGCAGCTTGGCCGCGGTAGCGGGGGCAGATACGCAGTATTTT

abundance: NA
d_gene: TRBD2
j_gene: TRBJ2-7
v_gene: TRBV9
CDR3aa: CASSVGTSGAYEQYF
CDR3nt: TGTGCCAGCAGCGTAGGAACTAGCGGGGCCTACGAGCAGTACTTC

abundance: NA
d_gene: NA
j_gene: TRBJ1-5
v_gene: TRBV2
CDR3aa: CASNFWRGGQPQHF
CDR3nt: TGTGCCAGCAATTTTTGGAGGGGCGGGCAGCCCCAGCATTTT

abundance: NA
d_gene: NA
j_gene: TRBJ2-5
v_gene: TRBV27
CDR3aa: CASSLSDGGGRETQYF
CDR3nt: TGTGCCAGCAGTTTATCGGACGGAGGGGGCCGCGAGACCCAGTACTTC

abundance: NA
d_gene: TRBD2
j_gene: TRBJ2-1
v_gene: TRBV29-1
CDR3aa: CSVSTSGRIGYNEQFF
CDR3nt: TGCAGCGTTTCGACTAGCGGGAGAATCGGCTACAATGAGCAGTTCTTC

abundance: NA
d_gene: NA
j_gene: TRBJ1-5
v_gene: TRBV5-8
CDR3aa: CASSLPDRTRIRQPQHF
CDR3nt: TGTGCCAGCAGCTTGCCCGACAGGACTAGAATACGGCAGCCCCAGCATTTT

abundance: once
d_gene: NA
j_gene: TRBJ1-2
v_gene: TRBV15
CDR3aa: CATSRDSPEYGGYTF
CDR3nt: TGTGCCACCAGCAGAGACTCCCCGGAGTATGGTGGCTACACCTTC

abundance: NA
d_gene: NA
j_gene: TRBJ2-1
v_gene: TRBV12-5
CDR3aa: CASGLEQGKQFF
CDR3nt: TGTGCTAGTGGTTTGGAACAGGGTAAGCAGTTCTTC

abundance: NA
d_gene: NA
j_gene: TRBJ2-2
v_gene: TRBV7-6
CDR3aa: CASSPAGGQGGELFF
CDR3nt: TGTGCCAGCAGCCCCGCCGGGGGGCAGGGCGGGGAGCTGTTTTTT

abundance: NA
d_gene: NA
j_gene: TRBJ2-3
v_gene: TRBV11-3
CDR3aa: CASSFGDSTDTQYF
CDR3nt: TGTGCCAGCAGCTTTGGGGACTCCACAGATACGCAGTATTTT

abundance: NA
d_gene: NA
j_gene: TRBJ2-2
v_gene: TRBV7-9
CDR3aa: CASSSQERDTGELFF
CDR3nt: TGTGCCAGCAGCTCCCAGGAGCGGGACACCGGGGAGCTGTTTTTT

abundance: NA
d_gene: NA
j_gene: TRBJ2-3
v_gene: TRBV11-2
CDR3aa: CASSPHSDTQYF
CDR3nt: TGTGCCAGCAGCCCACATTCCGATACGCAGTATTTT

abundance: NA
d_gene: NA
j_gene: TRBJ1-6
v_gene: TRBV25-1
CDR3aa: CASSYLQESPLHF
CDR3nt: TGTGCCAGCAGTTATCTACAGGAGTCACCCCTCCACTTT

abundance: NA
d_gene: NA
j_gene: TRBJ1-2
v_gene: TRBV29-1
CDR3aa: CSAERSYGYTF
CDR3nt: TGCAGCGCGGAGCGTAGCTATGGCTACACCTTC

abundance: NA
d_gene: NA
j_gene: TRBJ1-1
v_gene: TRBV19
CDR3aa: CASSIGEVNTEAFF
CDR3nt: TGTGCCAGTAGTATCGGTGAGGTGAACACTGAAGCTTTCTTT

abundance: NA
d_gene: NA
j_gene: TRBJ2-7
v_gene: TRBV7-9
CDR3aa: CASSGLSEAYEQYF
CDR3nt: TGTGCCAGCAGCGGACTTTCCGAAGCCTACGAGCAGTACTTC

abundance: NA
d_gene: NA
j_gene: TRBJ2-1
v_gene: TRBV7-9
CDR3aa: CASSYVTTGTEQFF
CDR3nt: TGTGCCAGCAGCTACGTCACTACAGGGACAGAGCAGTTCTTC

abundance: NA
d_gene: TRBD1
j_gene: TRBJ2-5
v_gene: TRBV7-2
CDR3aa: CASSTGGQGFQETQYF
CDR3nt: TGTGCCAGCAGTACCGGGGGACAGGGGTTCCAAGAGACCCAGTACTTC

abundance: NA
d_gene: NA
j_gene: TRBJ2-2
v_gene: TRBV7-8
CDR3aa: CASSSRAGGSGELFF
CDR3nt: TGTGCCAGCAGCAGCAGAGCAGGGGGGTCCGGGGAGCTGTTTTTT

abundance: NA
d_gene: TRBD1
j_gene: TRBJ1-1
v_gene: TRBV15
CDR3aa: CATSRPPTGGGTEAFF
CDR3nt: TGTGCCACCAGCAGACCCCCCACAGGGGGCGGAACTGAAGCTTTCTTT

abundance: NA
d_gene: NA
j_gene: TRBJ2-6
v_gene: TRBV29-1
CDR3aa: CSVISQGGTSSGANVLTF
CDR3nt: TGCAGCGTCATCTCCCAGGGGGGTACTAGCTCTGGGGCCAACGTCCTGACTTTC

abundance: once
d_gene: NA
j_gene: TRBJ1-4
v_gene: TRBV10-3
CDR3aa: CAIRQSGANEKLFF
CDR3nt: TGTGCCATCCGTCAGTCAGGGGCTAATGAAAAACTGTTTTTT

abundance: NA
d_gene: TRBD1
j_gene: TRBJ1-2
v_gene: TRBV6-1
CDR3aa: CASSVDRANYGYTF
CDR3nt: TGTGCCAGCAGTGTGGACAGGGCAAACTATGGCTACACCTTC

abundance: NA
d_gene: TRBD1
j_gene: TRBJ1-2
v_gene: TRBV11-2
CDR3aa: CASSSPLTGGGYTF
CDR3nt: TGTGCCAGCAGCTCCCCGTTAACAGGGGGCGGCTACACCTTC

abundance: NA
d_gene: NA
j_gene: TRBJ1-6
v_gene: TRBV18
CDR3aa: CASSPPGRDPLHF
CDR3nt: TGTGCCAGCTCACCACCGGGGAGGGACCCCCTCCACTTT

abundance: NA
d_gene: NA
j_gene: TRBJ2-7
v_gene: TRBV7-8
CDR3aa: CASSLRRLASEQYF
CDR3nt: TGTGCCAGCAGCTTACGCCGGCTAGCTTCCGAGCAGTACTTC

abundance: NA
d_gene: NA
j_gene: TRBJ1-1
v_gene: TRBV15
CDR3aa: CATSSYGHLNTEAFF
CDR3nt: TGTGCCACCAGCAGCTACGGACACCTGAACACTGAAGCTTTCTTT

abundance: NA
d_gene: NA
j_gene: TRBJ2-2
v_gene: TRBV19
CDR3aa: CASSPRGSRELFF
CDR3nt: TGTGCCAGTAGTCCTCGGGGAAGTCGGGAGCTGTTTTTT

abundance: NA
d_gene: NA
j_gene: TRBJ2-3
v_gene: TRBV25-1
CDR3aa: CASLLTGTDTQYF
CDR3nt: TGTGCCAGCTTGTTGACAGGCACAGATACGCAGTATTTT

abundance: NA
d_gene: TRBD2
j_gene: TRBJ2-5
v_gene: TRBV9
CDR3aa: CASSLSLGGAEETQYF
CDR3nt: TGTGCCAGCAGCCTTTCGCTCGGGGGGGCCGAGGAGACCCAGTACTTC

abundance: NA
d_gene: NA
j_gene: TRBJ2-3
v_gene: TRBV5-6
CDR3aa: CASSLEGDTDAQYF
CDR3nt: TGTGCCAGCAGCTTGGAGGGGGACACAGATGCGCAGTATTTT

abundance: NA
d_gene: TRBD1
j_gene: TRBJ2-7
v_gene: TRBV9
CDR3aa: CASSSGQPGYEQYF
CDR3nt: TGTGCCAGCAGCTCGGGACAGCCAGGATACGAGCAGTACTTC

abundance: NA
d_gene: TRBD2
j_gene: TRBJ2-1
v_gene: TRBV5-4
CDR3aa: CASSLTAGGINEQFF
CDR3nt: TGTGCCAGCAGCTTGACCGCGGGGGGGATAAATGAGCAGTTCTTC

abundance: NA
d_gene: NA
j_gene: TRBJ1-2
v_gene: TRBV6-1
CDR3aa: CASRATGNYGYTF
CDR3nt: TGTGCCAGCAGGGCCACAGGGAACTATGGCTACACCTTC

abundance: NA
d_gene: TRBD1
j_gene: TRBJ2-1
v_gene: TRBV7-3
CDR3aa: CASSPDRAYEQFF
CDR3nt: TGTGCCAGCAGCCCCGACAGGGCCTATGAGCAGTTCTTC

abundance: NA
d_gene: TRBD1
j_gene: TRBJ1-4
v_gene: TRBV4-2
CDR3aa: CASSPGIGGNNNEKLFF
CDR3nt: TGTGCCAGCAGCCCAGGCATAGGGGGCAATAATAATGAAAAACTGTTTTTT

abundance: NA
d_gene: NA
j_gene: TRBJ1-1
v_gene: TRBV30
CDR3aa: CAWRPGTFQNTEAFF
CDR3nt: TGTGCCTGGAGACCCGGGACATTCCAGAACACTGAAGCTTTCTTT

abundance: NA
d_gene: TRBD2
j_gene: TRBJ2-2
v_gene: TRBV7-6
CDR3aa: CASSLTLPGGANTGELFF
CDR3nt: TGTGCCAGCAGCTTAACCCTTCCCGGGGGGGCGAACACCGGGGAGCTGTTTTTT

abundance: NA
d_gene: NA
j_gene: TRBJ1-1
v_gene: TRBV30
CDR3aa: CAWMRQGFTEAFF
CDR3nt: TGTGCCTGGATGCGGCAGGGTTTCACTGAAGCTTTCTTT

abundance: few
d_gene: NA
j_gene: TRBJ2-5
v_gene: TRBV5-1
CDR3aa: CASSSPPQETQYF
CDR3nt: TGCGCCAGCAGCTCCCCCCCACAAGAGACCCAGTACTTC

abundance: NA
d_gene: NA
j_gene: TRBJ2-7
v_gene: TRBV6-5
CDR3aa: CASIAPSTYEQYF
CDR3nt: TGTGCCAGCATCGCGCCATCTACCTACGAGCAGTACTTC

abundance: NA
d_gene: NA
j_gene: TRBJ1-2
v_gene: TRBV7-9
CDR3aa: CASSPLGGVKFVNYGYTF
CDR3nt: TGTGCCAGCAGCCCACTCGGGGGAGTTAAATTCGTTAACTATGGCTACACCTTC

abundance: NA
d_gene: TRBD1
j_gene: TRBJ2-7
v_gene: TRBV27
CDR3aa: CASMADGTGPYEQYF
CDR3nt: TGTGCCAGCATGGCCGATGGGACAGGGCCCTACGAGCAGTACTTC

abundance: NA
d_gene: TRBD2
j_gene: TRBJ2-1
v_gene: TRBV5-1
CDR3aa: CASTHNGRVGSSYNEQFF
CDR3nt: TGCGCCAGCACCCACAACGGGAGGGTCGGGAGCTCCTACAATGAGCAGTTCTTC

abundance: NA
d_gene: TRBD2
j_gene: TRBJ2-1
v_gene: TRBV6-5
CDR3aa: CASSYGTSGYNEQFF
CDR3nt: TGTGCCAGCAGTTACGGGACTAGCGGGTACAATGAGCAGTTCTTC

abundance: NA
d_gene: NA
j_gene: TRBJ1-2
v_gene: TRBV30
CDR3aa: CAWSSHALGRNYGYTF
CDR3nt: TGTGCCTGGAGTTCACATGCCCTGGGGAGGAACTATGGCTACACCTTC

abundance: NA
d_gene: NA
j_gene: TRBJ1-3
v_gene: TRBV5-4
CDR3aa: CASSLSGAASGNTIYF
CDR3nt: TGTGCCAGCAGCTTGTCAGGGGCCGCCTCTGGAAACACCATATATTTT

abundance: NA
d_gene: NA
j_gene: TRBJ2-5
v_gene: TRBV25-1
CDR3aa: CASSAPGGWETQYF
CDR3nt: TGTGCCAGCAGTGCCCCTGGAGGTTGGGAGACCCAGTACTTC

abundance: NA
d_gene: TRBD2
j_gene: TRBJ2-1
v_gene: TRBV9
CDR3aa: CASSVEGLAGGLYNEQFF
CDR3nt: TGTGCCAGCAGCGTAGAAGGACTAGCGGGGGGGTTGTACAATGAGCAGTTCTTC